The 6 T cell receptor beta chains reported below all come from one sample, sequenced in a study of graft-versus-host responses after intestinal transplantation. Repertoires were generated with immunoSEQ multiplex PCR, while TCRdb's copy carries only in-frame clones and drops some. The table lists 90,000 to 120,000 clones, about 91% of them singletons. No antigen has been assigned to these receptors. Sequences were derived from unstimulated CD4+ T cells sorted from spleen or lymph node cells, sampled before transplant. The origin of the receptors is a human donor who was the organ donor for an intestinal transplant.

This rearrangement joins TRBV19 to TRBJ2-3; D remains unclear. Trimming stripped 5 bases from V and 2 bases from J, with 8 bases between. Germline lookup yields CDR1 LNHDA and CDR2 SQIVND (reference sequence). The CDR3 is made up of 13 amino acids. CDR3 loop: CASSPGDTDTQYF. For the CDR3, the DNA is TGTGCCAGTAGTCCCGGAGACACAGATACGCAGTATTTT. Together with reference TRBV19 and TRBJ2-3, the CDR3 gives the full variable domain: DGGITQSPKYLFRKEGQNVTLSCEQNLNHDAMYWYRQDPGQGLRLIYYSQIVNDFQKGDIAEGYSVSREKKESFPLTVTSAQKNPTAFYLCASSPGDTDTQYFGPGTRLTVL.

The chain recombines TRBV7-2 with TRBJ1-5; perhaps TRBD1 as D (5 bases). This CDR3 has 15 residues. Trimming left V 1 base short and J 2 bases short, with 9 bases between. Germline lookup yields CDR1 SGHTA and CDR2 FQGNSA. CDR3 nucleotide sequence: TGTGCCAGCAGCTTAGACGGAGGGGGCAATCAGCCCCAGCATTTT. Amino acid sequence: CASSLDGGGNQPQHF.

The chain carries TRBV10-3 and TRBJ2-7, with 9 positions matching TRBD2. Germline values: CDR1 ENHRY, CDR2 SYGVKD. The CDR3 is 15 amino acids. V lost 8 bases and J lost 4; bases outside the gene matches: 12. The CDR3 reads CAISDAGGGEYEQYF. CDR3 nucleotides: TGTGCCATCTCCGATGCTGGCGGGGGGGAATACGAGCAGTACTTC.

This clone was seen a few times. The chain joins TRBV27 to TRBJ1-2, with D uncertain. The length of the CDR3 is 11 residues. The V and J ends lost 8 bases and 2 bases respectively, with 6 bases between them. Germline V CDR1 and CDR2: MNHEY, SMNVEV (reference sequence). The DNA for the CDR3 is TGTGCCAGCGGCCGCAACTATGGCTACACCTTC. Residues: CASGRNYGYTF.

Turning to this clone: Mismatch with germline at one junction end may stem from a read error. The chain uses TRBV19 and TRBJ2-3; 10 nucleotides align to TRBD2. Germline V gene sequence: CDR1 LNHDA, CDR2 SQIVND (reference sequence). This CDR3 region has 14 residues. CDR3 loop: CASSNSGGAHRLVF. Written as DNA, the CDR3 is TGTGCCAGTAGTAACAGCGGGGGGGCTCACAGATTAGTTTTT.

J is TRBJ2-5 and V is TRBV7-3; D is perhaps TRBD2 (5 bases). V shed 2 bases and J shed 3 bases, with 13 bases lying between them. This CDR3 contains 15 residues. Germline V gene lookup returns CDR1 SGHTA and CDR2 FQGTGA. The DNA for the CDR3 is TGTGCCAGCAGCTTACGCGGGTCTGCAAAAGAGACCCAGTACTTC. It encodes CASSLRGSAKETQYF. Drawing the rest from reference TRBV7-3 and TRBJ2-5, the complete variable domain is GAGVSQTPSNKVTEKGKYVELRCDPISGHTALYWYRQSLGQGPEFLIYFQGTGAADDSGLPNDRFFAVRPEGSVSTLKIQRTERGDSAVYLCASSLRGSAKETQYFGPGTRLLVL.